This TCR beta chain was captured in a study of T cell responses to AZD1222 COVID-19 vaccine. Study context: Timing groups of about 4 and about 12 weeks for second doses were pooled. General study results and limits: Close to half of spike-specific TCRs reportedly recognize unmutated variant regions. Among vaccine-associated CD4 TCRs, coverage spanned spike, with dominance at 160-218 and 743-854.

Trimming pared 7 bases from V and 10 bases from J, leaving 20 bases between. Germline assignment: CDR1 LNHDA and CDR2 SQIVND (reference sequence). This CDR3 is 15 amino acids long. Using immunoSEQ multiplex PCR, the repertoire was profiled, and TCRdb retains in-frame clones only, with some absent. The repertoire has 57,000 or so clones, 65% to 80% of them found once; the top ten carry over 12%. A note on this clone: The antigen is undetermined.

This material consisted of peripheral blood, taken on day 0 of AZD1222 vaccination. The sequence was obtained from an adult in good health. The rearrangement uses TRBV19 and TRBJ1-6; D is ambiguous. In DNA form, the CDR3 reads TGTGCCAGTACCCACCGGGCTCGGGCGAAATCACCCCTCCACTTT. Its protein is CASTHRARAKSPLHF.